This T cell receptor beta chain appears in the sequencing data of a study of T cell responses to AZD1222 COVID-19 vaccine. Generated by immunoSEQ multiplex PCR, the TCRdb table keeps only in-frame clones and is missing some. The data contain about 85,000 clones, about nine tenths of them singletons. The CDR3 has 15 amino acids. Germline V CDR1 and CDR2: SGHRS, YFSETQ. The germline V and J ends were trimmed by 3 bases and 7 bases, with 17 bases remaining between them. The source of this sequence is an adult in good health. The chain recombines TRBV5-1 with TRBJ2-1; D gene ambiguous. The sequencing here drew on peripheral blood, taken on day 0 of AZD1222 vaccination. CDR3 protein: CASSYDGSVRNEQFF. The CDR3, as DNA: TGCGCCAGCAGCTACGACGGGTCCGTTCGGAATGAGCAGTTCTTC.